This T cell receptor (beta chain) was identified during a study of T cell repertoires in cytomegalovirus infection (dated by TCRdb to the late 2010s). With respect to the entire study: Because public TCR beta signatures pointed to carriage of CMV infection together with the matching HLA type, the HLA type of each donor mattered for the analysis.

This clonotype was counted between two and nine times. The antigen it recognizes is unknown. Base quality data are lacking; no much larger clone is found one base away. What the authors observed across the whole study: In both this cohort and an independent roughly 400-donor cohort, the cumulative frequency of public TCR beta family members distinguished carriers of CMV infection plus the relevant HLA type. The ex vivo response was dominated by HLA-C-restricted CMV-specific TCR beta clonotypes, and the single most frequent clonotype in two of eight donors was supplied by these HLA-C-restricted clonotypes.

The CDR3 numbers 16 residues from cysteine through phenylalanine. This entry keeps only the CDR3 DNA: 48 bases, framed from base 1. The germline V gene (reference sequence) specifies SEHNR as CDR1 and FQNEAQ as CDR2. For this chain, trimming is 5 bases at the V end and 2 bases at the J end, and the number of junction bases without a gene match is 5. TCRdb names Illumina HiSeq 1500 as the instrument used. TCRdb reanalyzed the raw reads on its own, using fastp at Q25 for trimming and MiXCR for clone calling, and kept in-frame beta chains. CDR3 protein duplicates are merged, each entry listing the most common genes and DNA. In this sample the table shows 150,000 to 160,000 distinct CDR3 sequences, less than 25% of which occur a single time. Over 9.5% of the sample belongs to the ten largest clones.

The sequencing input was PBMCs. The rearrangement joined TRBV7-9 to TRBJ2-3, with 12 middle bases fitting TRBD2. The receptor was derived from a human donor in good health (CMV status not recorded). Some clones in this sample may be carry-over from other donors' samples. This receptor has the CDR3 CASSPRTSGATDTQYF. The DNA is TGTGCCAGCAGCCCCCGGACTAGCGGGGCCACAGATACGCAGTATTTT.